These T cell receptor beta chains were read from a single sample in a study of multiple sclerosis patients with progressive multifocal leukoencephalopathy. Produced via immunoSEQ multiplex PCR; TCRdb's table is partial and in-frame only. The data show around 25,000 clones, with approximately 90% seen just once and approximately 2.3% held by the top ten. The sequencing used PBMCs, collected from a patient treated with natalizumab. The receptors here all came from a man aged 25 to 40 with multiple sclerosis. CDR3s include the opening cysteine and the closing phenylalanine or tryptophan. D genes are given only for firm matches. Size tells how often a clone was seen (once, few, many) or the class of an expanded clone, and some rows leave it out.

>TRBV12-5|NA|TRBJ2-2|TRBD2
CASGLKDQAGGIAGELFF
TGTGCTAGTGGTTTGAAGGATCAGGCGGGAGGTATTGCCGGGGAGCTGTTTTTT
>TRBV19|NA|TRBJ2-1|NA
CASSIRREIEQFF
TGTGCCAGTAGTATAAGGCGGGAAATTGAGCAGTTCTTC
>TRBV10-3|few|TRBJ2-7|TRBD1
CAISAGTGNYEQYF
TGTGCCATCAGTGCCGGGACAGGGAACTACGAGCAGTACTTC
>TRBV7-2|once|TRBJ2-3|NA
CASSLAGSDTQYF
TGTGCCAGCAGCTTGGCGGGGTCGGATACGCAGTATTTT
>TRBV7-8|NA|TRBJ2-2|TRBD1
CASSLATGGWTGELFF
TGTGCCAGCAGCTTAGCAACAGGGGGCTGGACCGGGGAGCTGTTTTTT
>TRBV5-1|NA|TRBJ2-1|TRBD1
CASSSTGGSYNEQFF
TGCGCCAGCAGCTCAACAGGGGGTAGCTACAATGAGCAGTTCTTC
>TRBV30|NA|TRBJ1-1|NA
CAWGLMNTEAFF
TGTGCCTGGGGCCTAATGAACACTGAAGCTTTCTTT
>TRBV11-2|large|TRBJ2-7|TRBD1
CASRAGTGDPEQYF
TGTGCCAGCAGGGCTGGGACAGGGGATCCCGAGCAGTACTTC
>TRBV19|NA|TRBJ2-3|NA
CASSMSNRATTDTQYF
TGTGCCAGTAGTATGAGTAACAGGGCGACCACAGATACGCAGTATTTT
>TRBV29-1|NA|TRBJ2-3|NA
CSVEEGQLATPDTQYF
TGCAGCGTTGAAGAGGGGCAGCTAGCAACCCCAGATACGCAGTATTTT
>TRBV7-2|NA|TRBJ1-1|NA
CASSLEGQPNTEAFF
TGTGCCAGCAGCTTAGAAGGACAGCCGAACACTGAAGCTTTCTTT